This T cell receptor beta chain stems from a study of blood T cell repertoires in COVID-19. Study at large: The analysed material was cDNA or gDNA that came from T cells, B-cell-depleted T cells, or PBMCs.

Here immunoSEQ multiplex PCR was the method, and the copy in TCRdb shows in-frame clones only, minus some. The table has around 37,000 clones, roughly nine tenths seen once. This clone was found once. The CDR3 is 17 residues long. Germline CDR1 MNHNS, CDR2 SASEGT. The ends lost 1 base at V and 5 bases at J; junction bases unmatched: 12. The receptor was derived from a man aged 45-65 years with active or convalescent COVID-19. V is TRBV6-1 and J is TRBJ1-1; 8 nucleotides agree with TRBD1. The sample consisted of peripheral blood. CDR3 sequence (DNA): TGTGCCAGCAGTGAAGAGGGGGAGCGGACAGGGAGAACTGAAGCTTTCTTT. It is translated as CASSEEGERTGRTEAFF.